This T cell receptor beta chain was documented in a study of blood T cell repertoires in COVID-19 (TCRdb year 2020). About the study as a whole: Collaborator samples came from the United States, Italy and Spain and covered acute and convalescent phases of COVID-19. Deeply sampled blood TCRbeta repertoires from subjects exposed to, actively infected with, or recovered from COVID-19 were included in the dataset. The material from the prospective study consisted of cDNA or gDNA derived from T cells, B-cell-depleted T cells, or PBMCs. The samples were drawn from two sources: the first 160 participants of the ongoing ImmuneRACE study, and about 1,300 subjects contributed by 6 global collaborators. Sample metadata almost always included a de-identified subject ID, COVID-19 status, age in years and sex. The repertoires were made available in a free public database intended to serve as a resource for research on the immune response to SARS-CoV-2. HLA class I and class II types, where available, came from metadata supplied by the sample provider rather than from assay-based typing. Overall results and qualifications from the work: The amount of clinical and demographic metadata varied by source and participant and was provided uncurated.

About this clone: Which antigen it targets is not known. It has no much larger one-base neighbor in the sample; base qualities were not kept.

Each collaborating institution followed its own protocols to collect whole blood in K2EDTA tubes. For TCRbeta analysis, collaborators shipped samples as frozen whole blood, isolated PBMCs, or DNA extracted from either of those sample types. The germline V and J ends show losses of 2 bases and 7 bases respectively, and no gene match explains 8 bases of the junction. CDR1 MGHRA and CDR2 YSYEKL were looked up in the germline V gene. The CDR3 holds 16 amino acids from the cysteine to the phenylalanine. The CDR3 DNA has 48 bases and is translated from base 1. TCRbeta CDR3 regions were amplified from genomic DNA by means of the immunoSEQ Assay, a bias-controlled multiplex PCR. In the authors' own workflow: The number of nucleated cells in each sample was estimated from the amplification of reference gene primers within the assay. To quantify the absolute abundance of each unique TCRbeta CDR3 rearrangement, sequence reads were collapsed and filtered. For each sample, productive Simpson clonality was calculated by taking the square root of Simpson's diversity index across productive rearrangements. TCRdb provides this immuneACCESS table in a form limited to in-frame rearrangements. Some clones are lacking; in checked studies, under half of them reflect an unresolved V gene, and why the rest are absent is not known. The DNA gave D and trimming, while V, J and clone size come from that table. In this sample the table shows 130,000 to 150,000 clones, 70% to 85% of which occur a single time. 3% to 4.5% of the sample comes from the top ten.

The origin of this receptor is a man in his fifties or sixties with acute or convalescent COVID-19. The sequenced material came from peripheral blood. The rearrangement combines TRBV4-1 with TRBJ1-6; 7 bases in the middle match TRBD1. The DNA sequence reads TGCGCCAGCAGCCAAAGGTCTCTACAGGGGAATTCACCCCTCCACTTT. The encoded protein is CASSQRSLQGNSPLHF.